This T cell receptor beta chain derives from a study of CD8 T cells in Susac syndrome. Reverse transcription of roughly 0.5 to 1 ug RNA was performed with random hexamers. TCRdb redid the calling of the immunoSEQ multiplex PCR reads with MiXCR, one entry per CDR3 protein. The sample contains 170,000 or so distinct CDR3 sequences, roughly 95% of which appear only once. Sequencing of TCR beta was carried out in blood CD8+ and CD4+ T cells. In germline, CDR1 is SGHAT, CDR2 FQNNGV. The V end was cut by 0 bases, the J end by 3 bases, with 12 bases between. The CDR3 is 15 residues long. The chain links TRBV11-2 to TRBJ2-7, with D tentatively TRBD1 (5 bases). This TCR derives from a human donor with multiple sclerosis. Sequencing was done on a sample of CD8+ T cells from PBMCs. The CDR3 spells CASSLESPQGYEQYF. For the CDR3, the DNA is TGTGCCAGCAGCTTAGAGAGCCCCCAGGGCTACGAGCAGTACTTC.